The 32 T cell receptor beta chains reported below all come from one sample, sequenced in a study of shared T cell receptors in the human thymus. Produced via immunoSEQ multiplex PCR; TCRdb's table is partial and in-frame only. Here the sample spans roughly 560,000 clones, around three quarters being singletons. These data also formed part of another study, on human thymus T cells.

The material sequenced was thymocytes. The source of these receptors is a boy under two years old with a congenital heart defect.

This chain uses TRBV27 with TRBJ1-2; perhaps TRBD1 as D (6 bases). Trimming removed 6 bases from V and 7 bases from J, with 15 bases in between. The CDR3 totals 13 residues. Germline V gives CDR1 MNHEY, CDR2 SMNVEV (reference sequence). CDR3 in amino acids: CASSHREWVGYTF. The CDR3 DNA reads TGTGCCAGCAGCCACAGGGAATGGGTTGGCTACACCTTC.

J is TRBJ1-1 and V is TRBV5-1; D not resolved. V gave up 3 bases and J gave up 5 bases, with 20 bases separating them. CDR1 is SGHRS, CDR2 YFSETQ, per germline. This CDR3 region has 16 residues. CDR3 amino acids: CASSSRPRGGRTEAFF. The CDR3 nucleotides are TGCGCCAGCAGCTCCCGCCCACGTGGAGGGAGAACTGAAGCTTTCTTT.

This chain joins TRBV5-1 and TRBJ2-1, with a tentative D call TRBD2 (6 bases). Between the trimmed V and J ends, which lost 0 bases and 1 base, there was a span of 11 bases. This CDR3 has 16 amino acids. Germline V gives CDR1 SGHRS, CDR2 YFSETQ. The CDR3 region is CASSLERAGSYNEQFF. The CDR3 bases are TGCGCCAGCAGCTTGGAGCGGGCAGGGTCCTACAATGAGCAGTTCTTC.

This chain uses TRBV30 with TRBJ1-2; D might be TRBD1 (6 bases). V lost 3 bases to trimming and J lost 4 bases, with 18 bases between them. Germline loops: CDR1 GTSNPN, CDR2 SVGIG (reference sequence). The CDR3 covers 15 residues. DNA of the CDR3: TGTGCCTGGAGAGCCAGGGGCCTCCGGGGCTATGGCTACACCTTC. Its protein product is CAWRARGLRGYGYTF.

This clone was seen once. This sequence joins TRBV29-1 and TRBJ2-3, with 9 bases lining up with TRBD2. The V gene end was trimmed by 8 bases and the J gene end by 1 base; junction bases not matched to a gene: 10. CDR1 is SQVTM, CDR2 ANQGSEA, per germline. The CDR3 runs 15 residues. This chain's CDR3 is CSTSSGVLRTDTQYF. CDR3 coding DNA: TGCAGCACCTCTAGCGGGGTCCTCCGCACAGATACGCAGTATTTT.

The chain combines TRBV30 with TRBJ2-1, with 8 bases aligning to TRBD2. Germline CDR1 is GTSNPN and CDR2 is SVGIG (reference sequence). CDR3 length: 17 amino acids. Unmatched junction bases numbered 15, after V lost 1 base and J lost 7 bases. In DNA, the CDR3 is TGTGCCTGGAGTGCAACCTTCCCCCTACGCGGGAGGAATGAGCAGTTCTTC. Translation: CAWSATFPLRGRNEQFF. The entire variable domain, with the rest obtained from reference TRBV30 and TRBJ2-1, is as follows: SQTIHQWPATLVQPVGSPLSLECTVEGTSNPNLYWYRQAAGRGLQLLFYSVGIGQISSEVPQNLSASRPQDRQFILSSKKLLLSDSGFYLCAWSATFPLRGRNEQFFGPGTRLTVL.

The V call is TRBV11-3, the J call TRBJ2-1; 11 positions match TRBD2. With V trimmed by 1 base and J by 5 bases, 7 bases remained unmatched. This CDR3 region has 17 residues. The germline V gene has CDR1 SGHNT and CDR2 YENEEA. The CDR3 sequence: CASSLGPSGRTHNEQFF. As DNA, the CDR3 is TGTGCCAGCAGCTTAGGTCCTAGCGGGAGGACCCACAATGAGCAGTTCTTC.

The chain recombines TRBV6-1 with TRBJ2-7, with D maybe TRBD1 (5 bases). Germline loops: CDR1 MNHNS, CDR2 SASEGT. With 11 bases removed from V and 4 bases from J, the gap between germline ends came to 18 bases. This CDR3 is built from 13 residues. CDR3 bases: TGTGCCTCAACCCTGTCGCAGGGATACGAGCAGTACTTC. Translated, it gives CASTLSQGYEQYF.

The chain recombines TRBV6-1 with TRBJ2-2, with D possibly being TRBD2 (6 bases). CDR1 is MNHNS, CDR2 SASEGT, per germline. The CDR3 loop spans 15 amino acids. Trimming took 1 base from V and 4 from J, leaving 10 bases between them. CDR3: CASSEGLASTGELFF. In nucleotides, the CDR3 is TGTGCCAGCAGTGAAGGGCTAGCGAGCACCGGGGAGCTGTTTTTT.

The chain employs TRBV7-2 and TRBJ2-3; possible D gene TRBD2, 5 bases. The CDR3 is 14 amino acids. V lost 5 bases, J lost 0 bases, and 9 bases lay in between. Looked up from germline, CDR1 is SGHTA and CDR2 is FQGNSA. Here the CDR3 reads CASSPRLSTDTQYF. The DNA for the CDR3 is TGTGCCAGCAGCCCCCGACTAAGCACAGATACGCAGTATTTT.

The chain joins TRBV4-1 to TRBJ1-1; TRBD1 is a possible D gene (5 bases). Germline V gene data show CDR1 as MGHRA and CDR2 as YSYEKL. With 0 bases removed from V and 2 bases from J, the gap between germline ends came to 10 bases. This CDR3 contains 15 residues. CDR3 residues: CASSQEGGANTEAFF. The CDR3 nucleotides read TGCGCCAGCAGCCAAGAGGGGGGTGCCAACACTGAAGCTTTCTTT.

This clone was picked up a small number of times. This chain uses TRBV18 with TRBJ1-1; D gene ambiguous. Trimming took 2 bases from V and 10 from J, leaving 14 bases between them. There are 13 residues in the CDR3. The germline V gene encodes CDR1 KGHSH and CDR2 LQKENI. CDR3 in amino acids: CASSPNVGEGAFF. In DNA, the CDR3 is TGTGCCAGCTCACCAAACGTCGGAGAAGGAGCTTTCTTT.

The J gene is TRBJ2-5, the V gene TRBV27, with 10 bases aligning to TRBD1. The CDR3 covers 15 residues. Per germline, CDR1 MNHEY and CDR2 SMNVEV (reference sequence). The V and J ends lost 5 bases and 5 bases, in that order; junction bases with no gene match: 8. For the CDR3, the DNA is TGTGCCAGCAGTCTCGGGACAGGGGATTTTGAGACCCAGTACTTC. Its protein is CASSLGTGDFETQYF.

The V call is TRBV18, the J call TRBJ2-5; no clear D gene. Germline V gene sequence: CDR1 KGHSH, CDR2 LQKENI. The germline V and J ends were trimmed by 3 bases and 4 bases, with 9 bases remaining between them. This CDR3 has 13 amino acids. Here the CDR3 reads CASSPVPGETQYF. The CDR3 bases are TGTGCCAGCTCACCGGTTCCAGGAGAGACCCAGTACTTC.

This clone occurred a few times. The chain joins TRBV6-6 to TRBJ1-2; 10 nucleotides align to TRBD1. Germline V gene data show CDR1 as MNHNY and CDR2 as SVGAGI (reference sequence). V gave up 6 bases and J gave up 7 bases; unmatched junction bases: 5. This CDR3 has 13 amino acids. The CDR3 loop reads CASRDRGDGGYTF. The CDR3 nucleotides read TGTGCCAGCAGGGACAGGGGGGATGGTGGCTACACCTTC.

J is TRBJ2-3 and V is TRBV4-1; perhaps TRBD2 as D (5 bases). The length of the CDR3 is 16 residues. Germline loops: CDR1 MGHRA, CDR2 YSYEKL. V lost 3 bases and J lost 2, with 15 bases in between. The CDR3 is CASSQASGSLTDTQYF. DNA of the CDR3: TGCGCCAGCAGCCAGGCTTCGGGGAGCCTCACAGATACGCAGTATTTT.

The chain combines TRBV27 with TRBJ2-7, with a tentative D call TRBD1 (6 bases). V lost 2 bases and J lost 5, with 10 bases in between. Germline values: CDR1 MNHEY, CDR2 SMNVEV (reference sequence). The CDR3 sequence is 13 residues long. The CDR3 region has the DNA TGTGCCAGCAGTTTAGGGGGCACTAACGAGCAGTACTTC. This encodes CASSLGGTNEQYF.

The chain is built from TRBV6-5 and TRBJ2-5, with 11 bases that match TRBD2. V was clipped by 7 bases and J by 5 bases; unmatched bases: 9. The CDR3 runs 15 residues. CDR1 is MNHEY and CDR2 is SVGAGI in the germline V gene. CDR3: CASTLTSGRLETQYF. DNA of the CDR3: TGTGCCAGCACCCTAACTAGCGGGAGATTGGAGACCCAGTACTTC.

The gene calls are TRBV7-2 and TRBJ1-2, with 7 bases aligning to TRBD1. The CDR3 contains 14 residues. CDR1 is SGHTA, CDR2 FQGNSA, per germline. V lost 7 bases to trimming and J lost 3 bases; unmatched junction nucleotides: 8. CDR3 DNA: TGTGCCAGCACCCGTCGTACAGGGGACTATGGCTACACCTTC. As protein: CASTRRTGDYGYTF. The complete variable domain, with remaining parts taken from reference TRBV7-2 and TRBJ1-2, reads GAGVSQSPSNKVTEKGKDVELRCDPISGHTALYWYRQSLGQGLEFLIYFQGNSAPDKSGLPSDRFSAERTGGSVSTLTIQRTQQEDSAVYLCASTRRTGDYGYTFGSGTRLTVV.

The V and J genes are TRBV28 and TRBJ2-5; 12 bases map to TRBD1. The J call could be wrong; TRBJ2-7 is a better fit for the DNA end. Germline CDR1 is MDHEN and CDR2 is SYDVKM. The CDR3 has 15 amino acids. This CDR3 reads CASNKGQGAAYEQYF. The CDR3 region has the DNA TGTGCCAGCAATAAGGGACAGGGGGCCGCCTACGAGCAGTACTTC.

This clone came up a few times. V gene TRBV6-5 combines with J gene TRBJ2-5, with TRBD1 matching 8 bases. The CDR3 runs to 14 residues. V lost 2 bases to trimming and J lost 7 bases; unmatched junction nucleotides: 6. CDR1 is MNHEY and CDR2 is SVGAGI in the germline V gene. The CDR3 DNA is TGTGCCAGCAGTTACACTGACAGGGGAGGGACCCAGTACTTC. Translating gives CASSYTDRGGTQYF.

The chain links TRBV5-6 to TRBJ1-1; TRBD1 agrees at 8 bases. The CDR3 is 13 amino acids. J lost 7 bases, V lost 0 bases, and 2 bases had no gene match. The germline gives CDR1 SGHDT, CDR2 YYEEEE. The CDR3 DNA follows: TGTGCCAGCAGCTTGGACAGGGGGGATGAAGCTTTCTTT. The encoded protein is CASSLDRGDEAFF. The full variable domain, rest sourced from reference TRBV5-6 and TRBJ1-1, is DAGVTQSPTHLIKTRGQQVTLRCSPKSGHDTVSWYQQALGQGPQFIFQYYEEEERQRGNFPDRFSGHQFPNYSSELNVNALLLGDSALYLCASSLDRGDEAFFGQGTRLTVV.

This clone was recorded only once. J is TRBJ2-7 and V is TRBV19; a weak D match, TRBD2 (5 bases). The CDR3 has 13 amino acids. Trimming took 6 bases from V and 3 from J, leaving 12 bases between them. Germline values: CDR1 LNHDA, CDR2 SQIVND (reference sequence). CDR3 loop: CASSIRGNYEQYF. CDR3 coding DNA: TGTGCCAGTAGCATTCGGGGAAACTACGAGCAGTACTTC.

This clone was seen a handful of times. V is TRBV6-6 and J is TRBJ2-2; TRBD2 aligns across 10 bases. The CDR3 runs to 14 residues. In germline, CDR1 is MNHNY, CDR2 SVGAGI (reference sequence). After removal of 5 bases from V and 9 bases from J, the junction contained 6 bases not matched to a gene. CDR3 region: CASSRTSGHRELFF. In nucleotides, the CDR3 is TGTGCCAGCAGTCGGACTAGCGGCCACCGGGAGCTGTTTTTT.

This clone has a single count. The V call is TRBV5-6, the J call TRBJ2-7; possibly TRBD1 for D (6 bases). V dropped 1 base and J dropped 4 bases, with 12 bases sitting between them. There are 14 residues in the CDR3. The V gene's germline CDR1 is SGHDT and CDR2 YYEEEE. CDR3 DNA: TGTGCCAGCAGCTTGCTTCTTCAGGGGTACGAGCAGTACTTC. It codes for CASSLLLQGYEQYF.

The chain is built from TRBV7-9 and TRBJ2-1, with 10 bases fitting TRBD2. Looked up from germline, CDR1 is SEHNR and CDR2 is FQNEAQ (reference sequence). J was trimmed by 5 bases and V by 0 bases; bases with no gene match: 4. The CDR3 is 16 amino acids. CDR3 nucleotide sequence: TGTGCCAGCAGCTTAGCGCTTGGACTAGCGGACAATGAGCAGTTCTTC. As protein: CASSLALGLADNEQFF.

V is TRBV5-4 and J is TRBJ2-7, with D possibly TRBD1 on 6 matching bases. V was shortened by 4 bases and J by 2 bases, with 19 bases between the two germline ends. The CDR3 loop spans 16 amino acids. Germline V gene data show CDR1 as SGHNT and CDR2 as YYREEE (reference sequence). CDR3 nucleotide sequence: TGTGCCAGCAGCCGACCCCCAGGGGACGGGGCCTACGAGCAGTACTTC. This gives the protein CASSRPPGDGAYEQYF.

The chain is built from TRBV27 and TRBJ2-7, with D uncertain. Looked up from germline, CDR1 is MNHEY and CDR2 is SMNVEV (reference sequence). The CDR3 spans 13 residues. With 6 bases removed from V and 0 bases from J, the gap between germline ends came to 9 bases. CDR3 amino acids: CASSWRSSYEQYF. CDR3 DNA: TGTGCCAGCAGCTGGCGGAGCTCCTACGAGCAGTACTTC.

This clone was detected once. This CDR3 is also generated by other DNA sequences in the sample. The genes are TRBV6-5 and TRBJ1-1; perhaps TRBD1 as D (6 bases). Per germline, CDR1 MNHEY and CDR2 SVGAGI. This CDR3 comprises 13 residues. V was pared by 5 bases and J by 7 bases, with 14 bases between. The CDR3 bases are TGTGCCAGCAGTACCACAGGGTTTGGTGAAGCTTTCTTT. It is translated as CASSTTGFGEAFF.

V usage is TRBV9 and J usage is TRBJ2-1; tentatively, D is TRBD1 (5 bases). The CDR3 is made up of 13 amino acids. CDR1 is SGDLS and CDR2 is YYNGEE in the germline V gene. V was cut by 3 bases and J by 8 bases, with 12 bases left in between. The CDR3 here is CASSGPTAYEQFF. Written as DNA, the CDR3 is TGTGCCAGCAGCGGGCCGACAGCTTATGAGCAGTTCTTC.

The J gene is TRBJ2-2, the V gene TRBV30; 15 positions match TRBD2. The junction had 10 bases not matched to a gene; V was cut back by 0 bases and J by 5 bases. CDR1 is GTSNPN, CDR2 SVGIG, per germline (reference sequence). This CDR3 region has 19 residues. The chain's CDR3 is CAWSVYPGTSGRRTGELFF. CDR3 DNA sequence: TGTGCCTGGAGTGTATACCCAGGGACTAGCGGGAGGCGGACCGGGGAGCTGTTTTTT.

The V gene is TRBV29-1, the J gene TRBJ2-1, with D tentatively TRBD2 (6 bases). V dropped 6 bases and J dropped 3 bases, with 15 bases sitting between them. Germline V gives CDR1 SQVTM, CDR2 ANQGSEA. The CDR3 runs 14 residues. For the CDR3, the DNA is TGCAGCGTGGAAAGCGGGCGAAACTACAATGAGCAGTTCTTC. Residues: CSVESGRNYNEQFF.